This is a list of T cell receptor beta chains from one sample in a study of T cell responses to AZD1222 COVID-19 vaccine. The assay was immunoSEQ multiplex PCR, and TCRdb's table has in-frame clones only and misses some. This sample has 65,000 to 75,000 clones, with about four fifths found just once. This material consisted of peripheral blood, taken on day 0 of AZD1222 vaccination. The receptors come from an adult in good health. CDR3s include the opening cysteine and the closing phenylalanine or tryptophan. D genes are given only for firm matches. Clone size is given for some rows only: seen once, a few or many times, or a class if the clone is expanded.

-	TRBV9	TRBJ1-3	-	TGTGCCAGCAGCGGACCTGAGAACACCATATATTTT	CASSGPENTIYF
-	TRBV27	TRBJ1-5	-	TGTGCCAGCAGTCGGGACGGCCGGAATCAGCCCCAGCATTTT	CASSRDGRNQPQHF
TRBD2	TRBV28	TRBJ2-7	few	TGTGCCAGCAGTTTCGCCGCGACACGGACTAGCGGAACCTACGAGCAGTACTTC	CASSFAATRTSGTYEQYF
-	TRBV7-9	TRBJ2-1	-	TGTGCCAGCAGTCCATCGGGCGGGGGCCAATACAATGAGCAGTTCTTC	CASSPSGGGQYNEQFF
-	TRBV29-1	TRBJ2-7	-	TGCAGCGCCATAGGACAGTCCTACTACGAGCAGTACTTC	CSAIGQSYYEQYF
-	TRBV7-2	TRBJ2-5	-	TGTGCCAGCAGCTTACCAGAGACCCTGCTGGGAGAGACCCAGTACTTC	CASSLPETLLGETQYF
TRBD2	TRBV19	TRBJ2-1	once	TGTGCCAGTAGGTTTTCCGGGACTAGTAGCTACAATGAGCAGTTCTTC	CASRFSGTSSYNEQFF
-	TRBV7-2	TRBJ1-6	once	TGTGCCAGCAGCTTAGATACAGGGCTGGTCCTAAATTCACCCCTCCACTTT	CASSLDTGLVLNSPLHF
-	TRBV19	TRBJ1-1	-	TGTGCCAGTGTGACAGTTCCCGGCACTGAAGCTTTCTTT	CASVTVPGTEAFF
-	TRBV30	TRBJ2-7	-	TGTGCCTGGAGTCGGGCAGGTCTTACTTACGAGCAGTACTTC	CAWSRAGLTYEQYF
TRBD1	TRBV3-1/TRBV3-2	TRBJ1-1	-	TGTGCCAGCAGCTACCGACAGGGCATCACGACTGAAGCTTTCTTT	CASSYRQGITTEAFF
-	TRBV4-1	TRBJ2-6	-	TGCGCCAGCAGCCAACCGGTAGGGAGCTCTGGGGCCAACGTCCTGACTTTC	CASSQPVGSSGANVLTF
-	TRBV19	TRBJ1-2	few	TGTGCCAGTAGCCCATCAGGGGTTAACTATGGCTACACCTTC	CASSPSGVNYGYTF
TRBD1	TRBV7-9	TRBJ2-1	-	TGTGCCAGCAGCTCTCCGACAGGGGGCCCCTACAATGAGCAGTTCTTC	CASSSPTGGPYNEQFF
-	TRBV7-2	TRBJ1-2	-	TGTGCCAGCAGCGGAGCCTATGGCTACACCTTC	CASSGAYGYTF
-	TRBV29-1	TRBJ1-2	few	TGCAGCGTTGGGGACCCCCGTGGGGACTACACCTTC	CSVGDPRGDYTF
-	TRBV11-1	TRBJ2-7	-	TGTGCCAGCAGCTTAGACCCCGACGAGCAGTACTTC	CASSLDPDEQYF
-	TRBV2	TRBJ1-5	-	TGTGCCAGCAGAGGGGACGGGAATCAGCCCCAGCATTTT	CASRGDGNQPQHF
-	TRBV7-8	TRBJ2-1	-	TGTGCCAGCAGCCCAGGCCAGGAACACAATGAGCAGTTCTTC	CASSPGQEHNEQFF
-	TRBV6-2/TRBV6-3	TRBJ2-7	-	TGTGCCAGCAGTTGGGCAGGGATCTCCTACGAGCAGTACTTC	CASSWAGISYEQYF
-	TRBV4-3	TRBJ2-1	-	TGCGCCAGCAGCCAAGGTCGAGGGGCAGATGAGCAGTTCTTC	CASSQGRGADEQFF
TRBD2	TRBV11-2	TRBJ2-1	-	TGTGCCAGCAGCTACAGACTAGCGGGGGGTTCTAGCTCCTACAATGAGCAGTTCTTC	CASSYRLAGGSSSYNEQFF
-	TRBV4-2	TRBJ2-7	-	TGTGCCAGCAGCCAATCTTCTACCTACGAGCAGTACTTC	CASSQSSTYEQYF
-	TRBV5-1	TRBJ1-2	-	TGCGCCAGCAGCCGCGACGGGGGCTATGGCTACACCTTC	CASSRDGGYGYTF
TRBD2	TRBV29-1	TRBJ2-3	-	TGCAGCGTTGTAAAGGTAGCGGGGGGGCGTGATACGCAGTATTTT	CSVVKVAGGRDTQYF
-	TRBV7-9	TRBJ1-3	-	TGTGCCAGCAGCTTCCGGTCTGGAAACACCATATATTTT	CASSFRSGNTIYF
TRBD1	TRBV6-5	TRBJ2-7	-	TGTGCCAGCAGTCGAACCCCTGGGACAGGGACCGAGCAGTACTTC	CASSRTPGTGTEQYF
-	TRBV5-6	TRBJ1-6	-	TGTGCCAGCAGCGACTCGACGCGCTCCTATAATTCACCCCTCCACTTT	CASSDSTRSYNSPLHF